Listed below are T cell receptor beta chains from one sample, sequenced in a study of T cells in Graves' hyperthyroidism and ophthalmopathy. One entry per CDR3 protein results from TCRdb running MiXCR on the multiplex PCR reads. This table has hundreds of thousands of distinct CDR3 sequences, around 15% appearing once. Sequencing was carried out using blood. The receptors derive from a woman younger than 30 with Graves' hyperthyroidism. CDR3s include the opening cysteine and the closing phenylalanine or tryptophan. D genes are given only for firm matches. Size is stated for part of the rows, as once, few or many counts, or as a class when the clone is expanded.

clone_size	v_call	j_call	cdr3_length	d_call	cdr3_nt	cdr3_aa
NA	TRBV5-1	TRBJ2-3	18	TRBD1	TGCGCCAGCAGCCCGCTTACCAAGACAGGGGTCATCGGAGATACGCAGTATTTT	CASSPLTKTGVIGDTQYF
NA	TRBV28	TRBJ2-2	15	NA	TGTGCCAGCAGCCGAATCCTAGGTCCCACCGGGGAGCTGTTTTTT	CASSRILGPTGELFF
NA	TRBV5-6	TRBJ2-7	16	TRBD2	TGTGCCAGCAGCAAAACTAGCGGGAGGGCCCTCTACGAGCAGTACTTC	CASSKTSGRALYEQYF
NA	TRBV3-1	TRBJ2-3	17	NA	TGTGCCAGCAGGTCGTCTTGGGGGAATCAGGGCACAGATACGCAGTATTTT	CASRSSWGNQGTDTQYF
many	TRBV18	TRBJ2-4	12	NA	TGTGCCAGCTCACACCAGGGTACCATTCAGTACTTC	CASSHQGTIQYF
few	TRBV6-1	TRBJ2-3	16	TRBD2	TGTGCCAGCAGCCCTCTAGCGGGCGCCTACACAGATACGCAGTATTTT	CASSPLAGAYTDTQYF
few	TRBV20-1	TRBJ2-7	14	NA	TGCAGTGCCAACCCGGGTAGCGGACATGGACAGCAGTACTTC	CSANPGSGHGQQYF
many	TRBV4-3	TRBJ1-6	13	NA	TGCGCCAGCAGCCAGGCCTATAATTCACCCCTCCACTTT	CASSQAYNSPLHF
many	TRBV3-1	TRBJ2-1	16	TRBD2	TGTGCCAGCAGCCCTCGACTAGCGGCCTCCTACAATGAGCAGTTCTTC	CASSPRLAASYNEQFF
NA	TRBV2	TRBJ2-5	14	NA	TGTGCCAGCAGTGAATTGACAGTGCAAGAGACCCAGTACTTC	CASSELTVQETQYF
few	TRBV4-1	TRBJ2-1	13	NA	TGCGCCAGCAGCCAAATTGGGGTGGATGAGCAGTTCTTC	CASSQIGVDEQFF
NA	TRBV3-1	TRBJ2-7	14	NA	TGTGCCAGCAGCCGGGCCAGCTCAACCTACGAGCAGTACTTC	CASSRASSTYEQYF
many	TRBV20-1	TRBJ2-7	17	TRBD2	TGCAGTGCTAGAGGGAGGACTAGCGGGTCCCCAAAGGGCGAGCAGTACTTC	CSARGRTSGSPKGEQYF
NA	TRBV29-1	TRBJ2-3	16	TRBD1	TGCAGCGTTGAAGGGGGACAGCAGATAAGCACAGATACGCAGTATTTT	CSVEGGQQISTDTQYF